This TCR beta chain came from a study of beta chain features in type 1 diabetes. Study details: Sorted cells from all samples, numbering 95 million to 140 million, were examined.

This clone was detected a few times. Its target is not known. The investigators reverse transcribed all of the isolated RNA, so they sequenced expressed TCRB transcripts. For naive, central memory and regulatory T cell samples, reads averaged around 3.8 million. Some clones are missing from TCRdb's copy, which holds only in-frame ones; the method was immunoSEQ multiplex PCR. The table includes roughly 700,000 clones, roughly 13% detected once. The authors obtained over 95% purity in all sorted populations. Study-level results: Within patients, naive, central memory and Treg TCRB repertoires seemed more similar than within healthy donors. TCRB CDR3 length was moderately but significantly reduced in all four CD4+ subsets of Type 1 diabetes patients.

The source is a man between 18 and 35 years old with type 1 diabetes. The sequencing sample was made of naive CD4+ T cells from blood.

CDR3: CASSGDRVAAYNEQFF. CDR3 nucleotide sequence: TGCGCCAGCAGTGGGGACAGGGTCGCGGCCTACAATGAGCAGTTCTTC. V gene TRBV10-1 combines with J gene TRBJ2-1, with 9 bases fitting TRBD1. J was trimmed by 2 bases and V by 4 bases; bases with no gene match: 6. CDR3 length equals 16 residues. CDR1 is WNHNN, CDR2 SYGVQD, per germline (reference sequence).